These T cell receptor beta chains were read from a single sample in a study of circulating CD8 cells and anti-PD-1 response in melanoma. TCRdb redid the calling of the reads with MiXCR, one entry per CDR3 protein. The data hold approximately 2,000 distinct CDR3 sequences, with about 7.9% observed a single time. The sequencing here drew on CD8+ T cells from PBMCs, taken at baseline or after one month of anti-PD-1 therapy (not recorded which). Receptor source: a human donor with melanoma. Each CDR3 is given with its conserved first and last residue. The D gene is left open where the match is weak. Expanded clones are given a class, and other clones once, few, many or no size at all.

size	D	V	J	DNA	CDR3
medium-sized	NA	TRBV28	TRBJ1-6	TGTGCCAGCAGTTCCCATACCGACCCCGGGGAAGGATCACCCCTCCACTTT	CASSSHTDPGEGSPLHF
large	NA	TRBV28	TRBJ2-1	TGTGCCAGCCCCCACAGGATCGCGAGGGAGCAGTTCTTC	CASPHRIAREQFF
medium-sized	NA	TRBV7-6	TRBJ2-7	TGTGCCAGCAGCTTAGCATTGGAATTCACCTACGAGCAGTACTTC	CASSLALEFTYEQYF
large	NA	TRBV28	TRBJ2-1	TGTGCCAGCACCGATTTATCAGCTCTCGAGCAGTTCTTC	CASTDLSALEQFF
large	NA	TRBV28	TRBJ2-3	TGTGCCAGCACGCGGGGTTGGGCAGATACGCAGTATTTT	CASTRGWADTQYF
medium-sized	NA	TRBV28	TRBJ1-2	TGTGCCCTAAGGGGCTCTTCTAACTATGGCTACACCTTC	CALRGSSNYGYTF
large	NA	TRBV10-3	TRBJ1-1	TGTGCCATCAGTGAGCCAGGGGCCGGGGCGAACACTGAAGCTTTCTTT	CAISEPGAGANTEAFF
medium-sized	NA	TRBV28	TRBJ2-5	TGTGCCAGCAGTTTAGTTATCCAAGAGACCCAGTACTTC	CASSLVIQETQYF
medium-sized	NA	TRBV21-1	TRBJ2-1	TGTGCCAGCAGCCCCGGGGGACTAGCCCTTCGGAATGAGCAGTTCTTC	CASSPGGLALRNEQFF
medium-sized	NA	TRBV27	TRBJ2-3	TGTGCCAGTAGCTCTTGGAGAGATACGCAGTATTTT	CASSSWRDTQYF
medium-sized	NA	TRBV2	TRBJ2-3	TGTGCCAGCAGTGTTAAGGGGCGAGCTAGCACAGATACGCAGTATTTT	CASSVKGRASTDTQYF
medium-sized	TRBD1	TRBV6-2/TRBV6-3	TRBJ2-3	TGTGCCAGCAGTTACTCAAAGGGGGCCACTACAGATACGCAGTATTTT	CASSYSKGATTDTQYF
large	NA	TRBV2	TRBJ2-3	TGTGCCAGCAGTGATCGGGGCAGCTTCACAGATACGCAGTATTTT	CASSDRGSFTDTQYF
medium-sized	NA	TRBV7-2	TRBJ1-1	TGTGCCAGCAGCGGCACAGTGAACACTGAAGCTTTCTTT	CASSGTVNTEAFF
few	NA	TRBV3-1	TRBJ2-2	TGTGCCAGCAGCCCCAGGGAGAACACCGGGGAGCTGTTTTTT	CASSPRENTGELFF
medium-sized	NA	TRBV10-3	TRBJ2-1	TGTGCCATCAGGGCCACGGGGAGCTCGAATGAGCAGTTCTTC	CAIRATGSSNEQFF
medium-sized	NA	TRBV12-3/TRBV12-4	TRBJ2-2	TGTGCCAGCAGCCTTGGTCGAGGCACCGGGGAGCTGTTTTTT	CASSLGRGTGELFF
few	NA	TRBV4-1	TRBJ2-2	TGCGCCAGCAGCCAGCCCACCGGGGAGCTGTTTTTT	CASSQPTGELFF
medium-sized	NA	TRBV30	TRBJ1-1	TGTGCCTGGAGTGTAAAGGGTTGGGACACTGAAGCTTTCTTT	CAWSVKGWDTEAFF
medium-sized	NA	TRBV20-1	TRBJ2-5	TGCAGTGCTAGACCTATCGGGACTTTACAAGAGACCCAGTACTTC	CSARPIGTLQETQYF
few	NA	TRBV23-1	TRBJ1-5	TGCGCCAGCAGTTCCCGGGACTCCAATCAGCCCCAGCATTTT	CASSSRDSNQPQHF
medium-sized	NA	TRBV18	TRBJ2-3	TGTGCCAGCTCACCACTATCGGAGAGCACAGATACGCAGTATTTT	CASSPLSESTDTQYF
medium-sized	TRBD1	TRBV14	TRBJ1-3	TGTGCCAGCAGCCCGTCGACAGGGGCTGGAAACACCATATATTTT	CASSPSTGAGNTIYF
medium-sized	NA	TRBV4-1	TRBJ1-2	TGCGCCAGCAGCCACGCTATCGGCTACACCTTC	CASSHAIGYTF
medium-sized	TRBD1	TRBV4-1	TRBJ1-1	TGCGCCAGCAGCCAGTACCAGGGGGAAGGGGTTGAAGCTTTCTTT	CASSQYQGEGVEAFF
medium-sized	NA	TRBV28	TRBJ2-2	TGTGCCAGCAATCAGGGGAGAATGGACACCGGGGAGCTGTTTTTT	CASNQGRMDTGELFF
medium-sized	NA	TRBV24-1	TRBJ2-1	TGTGCCACCCAAGCACGGGGTAGCTCCTACAATGAGCAGTTCTTC	CATQARGSSYNEQFF
medium-sized	TRBD2	TRBV27	TRBJ2-4	TGTGCCAGCAGTTTCTGGATTAGCGGGGGACTTGACAAAAACATTCAGTACTTC	CASSFWISGGLDKNIQYF
medium-sized	TRBD1	TRBV28	TRBJ2-7	TGTGCCAGCGGCGGACAGGGGACATCCTACGAGCAGTACTTC	CASGGQGTSYEQYF
medium-sized	TRBD1	TRBV27	TRBJ2-1	TGTGCCAGCACCCACCGACAGGGGCTAAGAAATGAGCAGTTCTTC	CASTHRQGLRNEQFF
NA	NA	TRBV5-1	TRBJ1-1	TGCGCCAGCAGCTTGAACGCTGAGGGTGCGAGAATTGAAGCTTTCTTT	CASSLNAEGARIEAFF
medium-sized	NA	TRBV28	TRBJ2-3	TGTGCCAGCACCCCGCCGGCAGATACGCAGTATTTT	CASTPPADTQYF
medium-sized	TRBD1	TRBV25-1	TRBJ2-5	TGTGCCAGCAGCACCCCCGGGACAGGGGGGGGAGAGACCCAGTACTTC	CASSTPGTGGGETQYF
NA	NA	TRBV27	TRBJ2-5	TGTGCCAGCAGTCGGGTAGTCCAAGAGACCCAGTACTTC	CASSRVVQETQYF
medium-sized	NA	TRBV7-8	TRBJ2-7	TGTGCCAGCAGCTTATCTTCGAGTTACGAGCAGTACTTC	CASSLSSSYEQYF
medium-sized	TRBD1	TRBV29-1	TRBJ2-7	TGCAGCGTTGAAGACAACAGGGGGCTCAACGAGCAGTACTTC	CSVEDNRGLNEQYF